This TCR beta chain was obtained from a study of PD-L1 blockade in urothelial cancer. Notes on the study in general: Better survival was forecast by a pretreatment blood TCR clonality below the median.

Libraries were prepared by immunoSEQ multiplex PCR; TCRdb keeps only in-frame clonotypes and omits some of them. The data hold 65,000 to 90,000 clones, with over 80% observed a single time. Per germline, CDR1 LNHDA and CDR2 SQIVND (reference sequence). This CDR3 region has 15 residues. Trimming left V 5 bases short and J 0 bases short, with 11 bases between. The time point here: pretreatment peripheral blood. This clone was detected only once. Its specificity is not known. The rearrangement joins TRBV19 to TRBJ1-3; no clear D gene. This sample comprised PBMCs, obtained around atezolizumab (anti-PD-L1) treatment. This TCR was recovered from a woman between 70 and 85 years old with urothelial cancer. The CDR3: CASSPTRNSGNTIYF. The CDR3, as DNA: TGTGCCAGTAGTCCGACACGCAACTCTGGAAACACCATATATTTT.